These T cell receptor beta chains were read from a single sample in a study of beta chain features in type 1 diabetes. The assay was immunoSEQ multiplex PCR, and TCRdb's table has in-frame clones only and misses some. The table records 500,000 to 800,000 clones, over 10% of them present only once. The sequenced sample consisted of naive CD4+ T cells from blood. The receptors derive from a man younger than 45 with type 1 diabetes. The CDR3 runs from the conserved cysteine through the conserved F or W. Fields, in order: D gene, V gene, clone size, J gene, CDR3 DNA, CDR3 protein. A D gene is named only where the DNA matches it firmly. Clone size appears in some rows only: once, few, many, or a class for an expanded clone.

.	TRBV1	.	TRBJ1-5	TGCACCAGCAGCCAACTACAGGATCAGCCCCAGCATTTT	CTSSQLQDQPQHF
TRBD1	TRBV9	few	TRBJ1-2	TGTGCCAGCAGCGGGGGACAGAACTATGGCTACACCTTC	CASSGGQNYGYTF
.	TRBV9	.	TRBJ1-2	TGTGCCAGCAGCGTAGGTAGTAACTATGGCTACACCTTC	CASSVGSNYGYTF
.	TRBV10-3	.	TRBJ2-1	TGTGCCATCAGTGGGTCCCTGACCTACAATGAGCAGTTCTTC	CAISGSLTYNEQFF
.	TRBV18	few	TRBJ1-1	TGTGCCAGCTCACCTTTCGGCGAGGGAGGCACTGAAGCTTTCTTT	CASSPFGEGGTEAFF
.	TRBV7-2	.	TRBJ2-4	TGTGCCAGCAGCTCCTGGGGTAAAAACATTCAGTACTTC	CASSSWGKNIQYF
.	TRBV30	.	TRBJ1-3	TGTGCCTGGGCGTGGACCTCTGGAAACACCATATATTTT	CAWAWTSGNTIYF
.	TRBV7-2	few	TRBJ2-6	TGTGCCAGCAGCCCCCGGGTCTCTGGGGCCAACGTCCTGACTTTC	CASSPRVSGANVLTF
TRBD1	TRBV4-3	.	TRBJ1-2	TGCGCCAGCAGCCAAGAGCGGACAGGGTGGACTAACTATGGCTACACCTTC	CASSQERTGWTNYGYTF
TRBD2	TRBV11-1	few	TRBJ2-5	TGTGCCAGCAGCTTAGTAGGACTAGCTGTGGAGACCCAGTACTTC	CASSLVGLAVETQYF
.	TRBV6-6	few	TRBJ1-5	TGTGCCAGCAGTAGCCGGGGTTTTGAACCCCAGCATTTT	CASSSRGFEPQHF
.	TRBV15	few	TRBJ1-2	TGTGCCACCAGCAGACAGGGGAAAAGGGGTGGCTACACCTTC	CATSRQGKRGGYTF
.	TRBV19	few	TRBJ1-2	TGTGCCAGTAGTATAGCTCAAGGACGGATCTATGGCTACACCTTC	CASSIAQGRIYGYTF
.	TRBV5-6	.	TRBJ2-2	TGTGCCAGCAGCTTGGATCACCTCAACACCGGGGAGCTGTTTTTT	CASSLDHLNTGELFF
.	TRBV6-5	few	TRBJ2-1	TGTGCCAGCACCGGCGACTTAAACAATGAGCAGTTCTTC	CASTGDLNNEQFF
.	TRBV7-9	.	TRBJ2-1	TGTGCCAGCAGCTTCGAGTCGACAGGTCCGTACAATGAGCAGTTCTTC	CASSFESTGPYNEQFF
TRBD1	TRBV28	.	TRBJ1-2	TGTGCCAGCAGTTCAGAGGGACAGGTCTATGGCTACACCTTC	CASSSEGQVYGYTF
.	TRBV21-1	few	TRBJ2-7	TGTGCCAGCAGCAATAGGGCTAGCGGGGGGGCCGGCTCCTACGAGCAGTACTTC	CASSNRASGGAGSYEQYF
.	TRBV6-1	.	TRBJ2-1	TGTGCCAGCAGTGCCGAGGCGGTAGAATTCTACAATGAGCAGTTCTTC	CASSAEAVEFYNEQFF
TRBD1	TRBV6-6	.	TRBJ2-5	TGTGCCAGCAGTGGAAGACAGGGGAAAGAGACCCAGTACTTC	CASSGRQGKETQYF
TRBD2	TRBV13	few	TRBJ2-3	TGTGCCAGCAGCTTACGGGGGGAGACAGATACGCAGTATTTT	CASSLRGETDTQYF
.	TRBV5-4	.	TRBJ1-4	TGTGCCAGCAGCCGGAGGCAGGAGGGGACTAATGAAAAACTGTTTTTT	CASSRRQEGTNEKLFF
TRBD1	TRBV7-9	.	TRBJ1-1	TGTGCCAGCAGCCGAGCCGGGACAGGGGACACTGAAGCTTTCTTT	CASSRAGTGDTEAFF
.	TRBV6-1	few	TRBJ2-1	TGTGCCAGCAGTGAAGCTGGCGTGGTGCAGTTCTTC	CASSEAGVVQFF
TRBD1	TRBV29-1	few	TRBJ1-2	TGCAGCGTCGTAACCGGGACAGGGATTAATGGCTACACCTTC	CSVVTGTGINGYTF
.	TRBV7-9	.	TRBJ1-2	TGTGCCAGCAGCTTAGACAGGAACGACTATGGCTACACCTTC	CASSLDRNDYGYTF
.	TRBV28	few	TRBJ1-2	TGTGCCAGCAGCCTCAAAGGGGCCGGTAACTATGGCTACACCTTC	CASSLKGAGNYGYTF
TRBD1	TRBV29-1	few	TRBJ2-4	TGCAGCGTTGGAGGACAGGGGGCATCCAAAAACATTCAGTACTTC	CSVGGQGASKNIQYF
TRBD1	TRBV7-9	few	TRBJ1-2	TGTGCCAGCAGCTTAGACGACAGGGACGACACCTTC	CASSLDDRDDTF
TRBD2	TRBV5-1	.	TRBJ2-5	TGCGCCAGCAGCCCCGGGACTAACCAAGAGACCCAGTACTTC	CASSPGTNQETQYF
.	TRBV7-9	few	TRBJ1-2	TGTGCCAGCAGCGAAGAGGGAGGCTATGGCTACACCTTC	CASSEEGGYGYTF
TRBD1	TRBV7-2	few	TRBJ2-5	TGTGCCAGCAGCTCGCAGGACAGGATCCAAGAGACCCAGTACTTC	CASSSQDRIQETQYF
.	TRBV5-1	.	TRBJ2-5	TGCGCCAGCAGCTTGGGACAGCCTGGAGAGACCCAGTACTTC	CASSLGQPGETQYF
.	TRBV9	few	TRBJ1-4	TGTGCCAGCAGCACCGGGACATCCTACGAACCAAAACTGTTTTTT	CASSTGTSYEPKLFF
.	TRBV29-1	few	TRBJ1-5	TGCAGCGTTGCAGACAGAGGCAATCAGCCCCAGCATTTT	CSVADRGNQPQHF
.	TRBV28	few	TRBJ1-5	TGTGCCAGCAGAGCCTCAGGGGCGGGAAATCAGCCCCAGCATTTT	CASRASGAGNQPQHF
TRBD2	TRBV25-1	.	TRBJ2-1	TGTGCCAGCAGTCTCCGGACTAGCGGCAACAATGAGCAGTTCTTC	CASSLRTSGNNEQFF
TRBD1	TRBV7-9	.	TRBJ1-2	TGTGCCAGCAGTTTGGACAGGGGAGATTATGGCTACACCTTC	CASSLDRGDYGYTF
.	TRBV9	few	TRBJ2-5	TGTGCCAGCAGCGCCGAATGGGCAGGTCAAGAGACCCAGTACTTC	CASSAEWAGQETQYF
.	TRBV28	.	TRBJ2-4	TGTGCCAGCAGATATAACGGGACTGAAGCCAAAAACATTCAGTACTTC	CASRYNGTEAKNIQYF
.	TRBV4-3	.	TRBJ1-1	TGCGCCAGCAGCCAAGAATGGGATTTCGCTGAAGCTTTCTTT	CASSQEWDFAEAFF
.	TRBV4-2	.	TRBJ1-1	TGTGCCAGCAAGGTGAACACTGAAGCTTTCTTT	CASKVNTEAFF
.	TRBV2	few	TRBJ1-6	TGTGCCAGCCTTGTAGGGAGAAATTCACCCCTCCACTTT	CASLVGRNSPLHF
.	TRBV2	few	TRBJ1-2	TGTGCCAGCAGTGGACAGAACTATGGCTACACCTTC	CASSGQNYGYTF
.	TRBV7-3	.	TRBJ2-3	TGTGCCAGCAGCTTGGGCGAAAGCACAGATACGCAGTATTTT	CASSLGESTDTQYF
.	TRBV7-2	few	TRBJ2-4	TGTGCCAGCAGCAGAACCAGCAAAAACATTCAGTACTTC	CASSRTSKNIQYF
TRBD1	TRBV5-6	few	TRBJ1-1	TGTGCCAGCAGCTCCAGGGGGATGGCTTTCTTT	CASSSRGMAFF
.	TRBV29-1	.	TRBJ2-7	TGCAGCGCCAGATATGGCGGAGGTCCCTACGAGCAGTACTTC	CSARYGGGPYEQYF
.	TRBV18	few	TRBJ2-7	TGTGCCAGCTCACCCGGGGACACCTACGAGCAGTACTTC	CASSPGDTYEQYF
TRBD1	TRBV5-1	.	TRBJ1-2	TGCGCCAGCAGCTCCACGACAGGGAACTATGGCTACACCTTC	CASSSTTGNYGYTF
.	TRBV7-2	few	TRBJ2-3	TGTGCCAGCAGCCCCCGTCCCGGGGAGTACACAGATACGCAGTATTTT	CASSPRPGEYTDTQYF
.	TRBV7-9	.	TRBJ2-7	TGTGCCAGCACCGCGTTCGGGGGGCCCTACGAGCAGTACTTC	CASTAFGGPYEQYF
.	TRBV19	.	TRBJ2-7	TGTGCCAGTAGTATAGTCGGCAGGGGAGACTACGAGCAGTACTTC	CASSIVGRGDYEQYF
TRBD1	TRBV11-2	.	TRBJ2-5	TGTGCCAGCAGCCCGACAGGGACCCAAGAGACCCAGTACTTC	CASSPTGTQETQYF
TRBD1	TRBV7-9	few	TRBJ2-7	TGTGCCAGCAGCGACAGGGTGGGCGAGCAGTACTTC	CASSDRVGEQYF
.	TRBV28	.	TRBJ2-7	TGTGCCAGCAGATCCTCGGACGGCAGTACCTACGAGCAGTACTTC	CASRSSDGSTYEQYF
.	TRBV7-9	few	TRBJ2-1	TGTGCCAGCAGCAAAACGGGGACGCTCTACAATGAGCAGTTCTTC	CASSKTGTLYNEQFF
.	TRBV9	few	TRBJ2-5	TGTGCCAGCAGCCCAGGGGGTCTAGCGGGCCTCCAAGAGACCCAGTACTTC	CASSPGGLAGLQETQYF
TRBD2	TRBV7-2	.	TRBJ2-7	TGTGCCAGCAGCTCCCGGGACTACGCATACGAGCAGTACTTC	CASSSRDYAYEQYF
TRBD1	TRBV9	.	TRBJ2-6	TGTGCCAGCAGCGTCATGACAGGGTCTGGGGCCAACGTCCTGACTTTC	CASSVMTGSGANVLTF